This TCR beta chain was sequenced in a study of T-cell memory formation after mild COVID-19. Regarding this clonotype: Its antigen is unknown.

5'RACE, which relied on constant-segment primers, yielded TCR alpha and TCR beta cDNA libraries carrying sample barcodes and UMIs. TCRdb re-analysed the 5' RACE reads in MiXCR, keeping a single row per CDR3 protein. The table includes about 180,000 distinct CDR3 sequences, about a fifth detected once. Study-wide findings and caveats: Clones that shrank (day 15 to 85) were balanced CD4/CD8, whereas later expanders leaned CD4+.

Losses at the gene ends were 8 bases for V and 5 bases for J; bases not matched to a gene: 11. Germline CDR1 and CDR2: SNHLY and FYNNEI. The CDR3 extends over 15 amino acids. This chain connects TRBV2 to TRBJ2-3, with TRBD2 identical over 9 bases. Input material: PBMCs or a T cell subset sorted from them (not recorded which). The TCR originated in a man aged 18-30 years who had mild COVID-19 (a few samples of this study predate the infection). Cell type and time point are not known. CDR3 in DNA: TGTGCCAGCGGAACGAGACTAGCGGCAGAAGATACGCAGTATTTT. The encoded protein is CASGTRLAAEDTQYF.